This T cell receptor beta chain was identified during a study of blood T cell repertoires in COVID-19 (dated by TCRdb to the early 2020s). The study in broad terms: Samples covering the acute and convalescent phases of COVID-19 were provided by collaborators in the United States, Italy and Spain. The material from the prospective study consisted of cDNA or gDNA derived from T cells, B-cell-depleted T cells, or PBMCs. Deeply sampled blood TCRbeta repertoires from subjects exposed to, actively infected with, or recovered from COVID-19 were included in the dataset. The repertoires were released in a freely available public database meant as a resource for research on the immune response to SARS-CoV-2. Samples were obtained from the ongoing ImmuneRACE study (first 160 participants) and from over 1,000 subjects provided by 6 global collaborators. A de-identified subject ID, COVID-19 status, age in years and sex were almost always included in the sample metadata. HLA class I and class II types, where available, came from metadata supplied by the sample provider rather than from assay-based typing.

The collaborating institutions used their own protocols to collect whole blood in K2EDTA tubes. For TCRbeta analysis, collaborators shipped samples as frozen whole blood, isolated PBMCs, or DNA extracted from either of those sample types. Worth noting for this clone: The target of this receptor is not known. Base qualities are not provided; no much larger clone lies one nucleotide away.

The immunoSEQ Assay, a bias-controlled multiplex PCR, was used to amplify TCRbeta CDR3 regions from genomic DNA. The original methods were these. Within the assay, amplification of reference gene primers was used to estimate how many nucleated cells each sample contained. Sequence reads were collapsed and filtered to measure the absolute abundance of every unique TCRbeta CDR3 rearrangement. Productive Simpson clonality was computed per sample as the square root of Simpson's diversity index over productive rearrangements. The immuneACCESS repertoire file appears here via TCRdb, limited to in-frame rearrangements. These files lack a portion of the clones; in checked studies, under half of the deficit traces to unresolved V genes, and the cause of the others is not known. Clone size and V and J calls were adopted from that table, with D and trimming inferred from the DNA. For this sample the table gives about 110,000 clones, of which 85% were detected only once. Of the sample, less than 2.5% falls within the top ten clones.

The investigation overall reported the following: Clinical and demographic metadata were provided uncurated, with the amount varying by source and participant.

This clonotype was obtained from a human donor in a cohort sampled during active COVID-19. Sample: peripheral blood.

The CDR3 reads as follows: CASSLSGQGSQETQYF. In nucleotide form, the sequence is TGTGCCAGCAGCCTATCTGGACAGGGGAGTCAAGAGACCCAGTACTTC. Recombination connected TRBV9 to TRBJ2-5, with 9 bases aligning to TRBD1. The germline V gene encodes CDR1 SGDLS and CDR2 YYNGEE. Its CDR3 holds 16 amino acids, cysteine through phenylalanine. The sequence is cut down to CDR3 DNA, 48 bases in frame from base 1. V is trimmed back by 4 bases and J by 2 bases, and the junction contains 9 bases that no gene match accounts for.